The subject of this entry is one T cell receptor beta chain. Its antigen target is currently unknown. No per-base quality is available; no much larger clone lies one base away. This record belongs to a study of T cells after posttransplantation cyclophosphamide (dated by TCRdb to 2016 to 2017). For context, the study as a whole: Using TRB sequencing, the study followed how the T cell repertoire rebuilt after myeloablative bone marrow transplantation with posttransplantation cyclophosphamide given as GVHD prophylaxis. Blood from all 35 or so PTCy patients who had 1-year posttransplant specimens underwent TRB sequencing. Antigen receptor sequencing was done on samples from 35 PTCy-treated patients and from under 20 related bone marrow donors of those patients. Public TRB sequences were queried against a database of over 3,000 sequences associated with responses to pathogens, tumor antigens, self-antigens and alloantigens. In 3 patients, up to about 3 additional blood samples taken between 2 and 5.2 years after transplant also underwent TRB sequencing, as did pretransplant blood from 4 patients. Because TRA and TRB clonality correlated tightly in roughly nine samples, later TCR analyses were limited to TRB.

Broad study findings and their caveats: Across the 35 to 55 patients, TRB clonality was highly associated with recipient CMV seropositivity and CMV reactivation, and diversity with PTCy was similar to that in the CNI/methotrexate controls. The TRB repertoires of T cells infiltrating skin or GI tract showed only limited overlap with the TRB repertoires of T cells in blood. Donor-recipient similarity was low at 1-2 months but increased during the first year, and donor CD8+ memory clones often dominated later blood repertoires.

V ends up 1 base short and J 1 base short, with an unmatched junction base count of 7. Including cysteine and phenylalanine, the CDR3 has 19 amino acids. Kept here is only the CDR3 DNA, which spans 57 bases and is read in frame from base 1. CDR1 and CDR2 are read off the germline V gene as SGDLS and YYNGEE. Genomic DNA was the input for TRB sequencing, which was run either with the immunoSEQ assay at survey resolution or with the hsTCRB kit. The paper's data handling went like this. The immunoSEQ software handled initial read processing, and the LymphoSeq R package was used for repertoire analyses. Clonality was computed as 1 minus normalized Shannon entropy; Gini coefficient was also calculated for each TRB dataset. Phenotypes of unsorted samples were inferred by mapping TRB sequences from sorted subsets of the recipient or donor onto unsorted samples of the same recipient. The table was pulled from immuneACCESS by TCRdb, which kept in-frame rearrangements only. Such tables lose some clones; where checked, under half of the loss comes from unresolved V genes, and the rest has no known cause. V and J calls and clone size come straight from that table; D and trimming were deduced from the DNA. The sample records fewer than 20,000 clones, 65% to 85% of which are singletons. Jointly, the top ten make up about 2.8% of the sample.

The control cohort consisted of 11 patients who had myeloablative marrow transplants with methotrexate plus a calcineurin inhibitor and who were sampled 1 year after transplant. Mononuclear cells from peripheral blood and bone marrow were separated by Ficoll-Hypaque density centrifugation and then cryopreserved. The sequence was obtained from a male patient aged 30 to 40 who received an allogeneic stem cell transplant from an unrelated donor, was CMV-positive, and had acute and chronic GVHD. Some T cells present after a transplant may be cells of the graft donor. Rearrangement joined TRBV9 to TRBJ2-2; TRBD2 aligns with 13 central bases. The material sequenced was PBMCs, taken roughly 470 days after allogeneic stem cell transplant with calcineurin inhibitor and methotrexate. This receptor has the CDR3 CASSVLGLAGFGNTGELFF. The DNA sequence is as follows: TGTGCCAGCAGCGTATTGGGACTAGCGGGATTTGGGAACACCGGGGAGCTGTTTTTT.